A selection of T cell receptor beta chains follows, all from one sample in a study of cytomegalovirus exposure and HLA in healthy donors. Libraries were prepared by immunoSEQ multiplex PCR; TCRdb keeps only in-frame clonotypes and omits some of them. The sample holds fewer than 120,000 clones, around 87% seen once. The sample comprised PBMCs. The receptors stem from a man aged 35 to 55 in good health and CMV-seronegative. CDR3s include the opening cysteine and the closing phenylalanine or tryptophan. A D gene is named only where the DNA matches it firmly. Size values are once, few and many counts, or a class for expanded clones, and some rows have none.

d_call,v_call,clone_size,j_call,cdr3_nt,cdr3_aa
-,TRBV5-6,-,TRBJ2-1,TGTGCCAGCAGCTTGGACTCCCCAAATGAGCAGTTCTTC,CASSLDSPNEQFF
-,TRBV9,-,TRBJ2-3,TGTGCCAGCAGTCTTACTATAACTAGCACAGATACGCAGTATTTT,CASSLTITSTDTQYF
TRBD1,TRBV7-2,-,TRBJ1-2,TGTGCCAGCAGCTTAGGGGGACAGACCTATGGCTACACCTTC,CASSLGGQTYGYTF
-,TRBV7-9,-,TRBJ2-7,TGTGCCAGCACCCCTACGGGGTCCGGCTACGAGCAGTACTTC,CASTPTGSGYEQYF
-,TRBV5-1,-,TRBJ1-1,TGCGCCAGCAGCAAGGACACCCCGAACACTGAAGCTTTCTTT,CASSKDTPNTEAFF
-,TRBV6-1,once,TRBJ1-1,TGTGCCAGCAGTGATCGCGGTAGGAACGCTGAAGCTTTCTTT,CASSDRGRNAEAFF
TRBD1,TRBV6-6,-,TRBJ2-7,TGTGCCAGCAGAGGGGGCCTTACCCCCTACGAGCAGTACTTC,CASRGGLTPYEQYF
-,TRBV7-2,-,TRBJ2-2,TGTGCCAGCAGCTTAGCCCCAATGAACACCGGGGAGCTGTTTTTT,CASSLAPMNTGELFF
-,TRBV6-5,-,TRBJ1-1,TGTGCCAGCAGGGTAACAGGTTACAACACTGAAGCTTTCTTT,CASRVTGYNTEAFF
TRBD1,TRBV6-5,once,TRBJ1-6,TGTGCCAGCAGTTATTGGGGACAGGGCGGATCACCCCTCCACTTT,CASSYWGQGGSPLHF
-,TRBV30,-,TRBJ2-1,TGTGCCTGGAGTCCTGCGGGACTCCCCTCGGATGAGCAGTTCTTC,CAWSPAGLPSDEQFF
TRBD1,TRBV13,-,TRBJ1-4,TGTGCCAGCAGCTTAAGGGGGCAGGGTAATGAAAAACTGTTTTTT,CASSLRGQGNEKLFF
-,TRBV28,-,TRBJ2-1,TGTGCCAGCCACTTATCGGGGGGCGGGAATGAGCAGTTCTTC,CASHLSGGGNEQFF
-,TRBV10-3,-,TRBJ1-2,TGTGCCATCAGTGAGACTCAGGGTTCCCTCTATGGCTACACCTTC,CAISETQGSLYGYTF
-,TRBV29-1,once,TRBJ2-3,TGCAGCGCTTCCGTGGGGCGCTCTAGCACAGATACGCAGTATTTT,CSASVGRSSTDTQYF
TRBD1,TRBV7-9,-,TRBJ1-2,TGTGCCAGCAGGGCAGGGGGCGCTTTGGTGGGCTACACCTTC,CASRAGGALVGYTF
-,TRBV19,-,TRBJ1-2,TGTGCCAGTAGTCGCCCGAGCTATGGCTACACCTTC,CASSRPSYGYTF
-,TRBV7-8,-,TRBJ1-5,TGTGCCAGCAGCTCCTCGGAGGGGTCAAGCCCTAATCAGCCCCAGCATTTT,CASSSSEGSSPNQPQHF
-,TRBV7-2,-,TRBJ1-5,TGTGCCAGCAGCTTGTACGGGGGGGGCCAGCATTTT,CASSLYGGGQHF
TRBD2,TRBV4-1,-,TRBJ2-1,TGCGCCAGCAGCCAAGAGGCTAGCGGGGGGAACCGGTTCTTC,CASSQEASGGNRFF
TRBD2,TRBV5-1,once,TRBJ2-3,TGCGCCAGCAGCTCCGGACTAGCGGGGGGGACCTCTAGCACAGATACGCAGTATTTT,CASSSGLAGGTSSTDTQYF
-,TRBV28,-,TRBJ1-4,TGTGCCAGCAGGGGGCGTACTAATGAAAAACTGTTTTTT,CASRGRTNEKLFF
-,TRBV5-5,-,TRBJ2-7,TGTGCCAGCAGCTCCCTTCGGGGAATAAGTACCTACGAGCAGTACTTC,CASSSLRGISTYEQYF
-,TRBV6-5,-,TRBJ1-1,TGTGCCAGCAGCCGCGGGACCGCCAGCACTGAAGCTTTCTTT,CASSRGTASTEAFF
TRBD1,TRBV27,-,TRBJ2-7,TGTGCCAGCAGTTCACTCGAGGACAGGACCCACGAGCAGTACTTC,CASSSLEDRTHEQYF
-,TRBV6-1,-,TRBJ2-7,TGTGCCGGCAGTGGGCCCTACGAGCAGTACTTC,CAGSGPYEQYF
-,TRBV21-1,-,TRBJ1-1,TGTGCCAGCAGCAAAGCATCCAGGGGCCCTCATCTTTCAACGGGCATGAACACTGAAGCTTTCTTT,CASSKASRGPHLSTGMNTEAFF
TRBD2,TRBV5-4,-,TRBJ2-3,TGTGCCAGCAGCCCCCCGGAGCGGGGGCCTAATGCAGATACGCAGTATTTT,CASSPPERGPNADTQYF
-,TRBV5-4,-,TRBJ2-5,TGTGCCAGCAGCTTGCGGGCGGCGGGGGAGACCCAGTACTTC,CASSLRAAGETQYF
-,TRBV28,-,TRBJ1-1,TGTGCCAGCAAGTCGGGGAACACTGAAGCTTTCTTT,CASKSGNTEAFF
TRBD2,TRBV5-1,-,TRBJ2-1,TGCGCCAGCAGGCGGCTAGCGGGGGAAAATGAGCAGTTCTTC,CASRRLAGENEQFF
TRBD1,TRBV5-4,-,TRBJ1-2,TGTGCCAGCAGCTGGACAGGGGGTAGCTATGGCTACACCTTC,CASSWTGGSYGYTF
-,TRBV19,-,TRBJ1-5,TGTGCCAGTAGTATAGCGCCCAGGGGAAATCAGCCCCAGCATTTT,CASSIAPRGNQPQHF
-,TRBV6-1,-,TRBJ2-2,TGTGCCAGCAGTCGTAACACCGGGGAGCTGTTTTTT,CASSRNTGELFF
TRBD1,TRBV6-6,-,TRBJ1-5,TGTGCCAGCAGTTACGTACAGGGGAGCAATCAGCCCCAGCATTTT,CASSYVQGSNQPQHF
-,TRBV7-2,-,TRBJ2-7,TGTGCCAGCAGCTTAAGCCACGGAGTATACGAGCAGTACTTC,CASSLSHGVYEQYF
TRBD1,TRBV18,-,TRBJ1-4,TGTGCCAGCTCGTCCGGCGGACAGGGGGAAAAACTGTTTTTT,CASSSGGQGEKLFF
TRBD2,TRBV7-2,-,TRBJ2-1,TGTGCCAGCATTTCTAGCGGGGGGGCTAACAATGAGCAGTTCTTC,CASISSGGANNEQFF
-,TRBV7-2,-,TRBJ1-2,TGTGCCAGCAGCTTAGGGGAGGGCAGAAGCTATGGCTACACCTTC,CASSLGEGRSYGYTF
TRBD1,TRBV5-1,-,TRBJ1-4,TGCGCCAGCAGCTTGGAGGGGGACAGGGAAAATGAAAAACTGTTTTTT,CASSLEGDRENEKLFF
-,TRBV5-1,-,TRBJ2-2,TGCGCCAGCAACGAGCGATCGGGCACCGGGGAGCTGTTTTTT,CASNERSGTGELFF
TRBD1,TRBV2,-,TRBJ2-5,TGTGCCAGCATCTGGGGGACAGGGAGGATGGAGACCCAGTACTTC,CASIWGTGRMETQYF
-,TRBV4-2,-,TRBJ1-2,TGTGCCAGCAGCCAAGCCGGGGAGACTAACTATGGCTACACCTTC,CASSQAGETNYGYTF
-,TRBV6-5,-,TRBJ1-1,TGTGCCAGCAGTTACCGTAATACGGGCACTGAAGCTTTCTTT,CASSYRNTGTEAFF
-,TRBV19,-,TRBJ1-1,TGTGCCAGTAGTATAGTAAGCGGCTACACTGAAGCTTTCTTT,CASSIVSGYTEAFF
TRBD1,TRBV7-9,-,TRBJ2-5,TGTGCCAGCAGCTTAAGAACAGGGGGGCAAGAGACCCAGTACTTC,CASSLRTGGQETQYF
TRBD1,TRBV6-5,-,TRBJ1-4,TGTGCCAGCAGTTTATCTTACAGGGGATTGGGAGAAAAACTGTTTTTT,CASSLSYRGLGEKLFF
-,TRBV2,-,TRBJ1-1,TGTGCCAGCAGTATAGGGGCTGTTGAAGCTTTCTTT,CASSIGAVEAFF
TRBD1,TRBV7-2,once,TRBJ1-1,TGTGCCAGCAGCTTAGACGAGGGGGCTCACACTGAAGCTTTCTTT,CASSLDEGAHTEAFF
TRBD1,TRBV10-1,-,TRBJ1-1,TGCGCCAGCAGCCGGGACAGGGACGCTGAAGCTTTCTTT,CASSRDRDAEAFF
-,TRBV5-1,-,TRBJ2-2,TGCGCCAGCAGCTTTGGAGGGTCCGGGGAGCTGTTTTTT,CASSFGGSGELFF
TRBD1,TRBV5-1,-,TRBJ1-2,TGCGCCAGCAGCTTGGCTCAGGGGGACTATGGCTACACCTTC,CASSLAQGDYGYTF
TRBD1,TRBV7-2,-,TRBJ1-5,TGTGCCAGCAGCTTTCAAGGTGGGACAGGCAATCAGCCCCAGCATTTT,CASSFQGGTGNQPQHF
-,TRBV28,-,TRBJ1-1,TGTGCCAGCAGGGAACAGGGTAGGTCCACTGAAGCTTTCTTT,CASREQGRSTEAFF
-,TRBV9,-,TRBJ1-1,TGTGCCAGCAGCTCGACAGGAATGAACACTGAAGCTTTCTTT,CASSSTGMNTEAFF
TRBD1,TRBV28,once,TRBJ1-2,TGTGCCAGCAGTTTACAGGGGGACTATGGCTACACCTTC,CASSLQGDYGYTF
TRBD1,TRBV6-1,once,TRBJ1-5,TGTGCCAGCAGTGACCAGACAGGGGGTTGGCCCCAGCATTTT,CASSDQTGGWPQHF
-,TRBV6-1,-,TRBJ1-1,TGTGCCAGCCGCATCACAGTGAACACTGAAGCTTTCTTT,CASRITVNTEAFF
-,TRBV5-1,-,TRBJ2-1,TGCGCCAGCAGCTTCGGCTTGGTGGGGGGATACAATGAGCAGTTCTTC,CASSFGLVGGYNEQFF
TRBD1,TRBV7-8,-,TRBJ2-7,TGTGCCAGCAGCCGAGGGACAGGTAACTACGAGCAGTACTTC,CASSRGTGNYEQYF